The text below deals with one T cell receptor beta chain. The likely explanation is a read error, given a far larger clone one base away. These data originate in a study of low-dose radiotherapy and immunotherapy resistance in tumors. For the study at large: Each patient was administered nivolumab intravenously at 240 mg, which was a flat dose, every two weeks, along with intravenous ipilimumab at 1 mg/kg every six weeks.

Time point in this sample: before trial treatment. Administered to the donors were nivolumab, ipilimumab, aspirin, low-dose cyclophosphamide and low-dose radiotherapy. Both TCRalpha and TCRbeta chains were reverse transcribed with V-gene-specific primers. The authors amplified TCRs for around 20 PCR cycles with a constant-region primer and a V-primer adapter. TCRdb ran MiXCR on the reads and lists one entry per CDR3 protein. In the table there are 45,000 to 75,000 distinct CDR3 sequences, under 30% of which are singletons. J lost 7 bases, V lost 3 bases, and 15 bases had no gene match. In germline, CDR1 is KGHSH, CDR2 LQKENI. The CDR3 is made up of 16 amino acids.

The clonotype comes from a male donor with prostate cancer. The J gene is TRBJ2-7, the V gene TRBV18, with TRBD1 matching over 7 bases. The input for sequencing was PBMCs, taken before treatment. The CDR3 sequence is CASSPIEGASYNEQYF. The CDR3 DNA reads TGTGCCAGCTCACCTATCGAGGGGGCGAGCTACAATGAGCAGTACTTC.